One and the same sample provided the 17 T cell receptor beta chains below, sequenced in a study of blood T cell repertoires in COVID-19. Profiled with immunoSEQ multiplex PCR; TCRdb holds only in-frame clones, not every one. The top ten hold 0.83% of the sample, which has roughly 230,000 clones, about 90% seen once. What was sequenced was peripheral blood. All receptors derive from a man aged 30 to 39 with COVID-19, enrolled during active disease.

The chain carries TRBV5-5 and TRBJ2-5; D uncertain. Deletions cut 1 base from V and 4 bases from J, with 8 bases between. CDR3 length equals 13 residues. Germline assignment: CDR1 SGHKS and CDR2 YYEKEE (reference sequence). CDR3 nucleotide sequence: TGTGCCAGCAGCTTGCCGGGTCCAGAGACCCAGTACTTC. Encoded protein: CASSLPGPETQYF.

The V and J genes are TRBV7-9 and TRBJ2-1, with TRBD2 as a possible D gene (6 bases). With 1 base removed from V and 4 bases from J, the gap between germline ends came to 8 bases. There are 14 residues in the CDR3. Per the germline V gene, CDR1 is SEHNR and CDR2 is FQNEAQ (reference sequence). The CDR3 nucleotides are TGTGCCAGCAGCTTAGTCGGGGGATACAATGAGCAGTTCTTC. Protein product: CASSLVGGYNEQFF.

This rearrangement joins TRBV25-1 to TRBJ2-3, with TRBD2 identical over 9 bases. Per the germline V gene, CDR1 is MGHDK and CDR2 is SYGVNS. The CDR3 has 18 amino acids. The junction had 14 bases not matched to a gene; V was cut back by 6 bases and J by 1 base. CDR3 residues: CASRPAPGASGGTDTQYF. The CDR3 nucleotides read TGTGCCAGCAGACCCGCCCCGGGGGCTAGCGGGGGCACAGATACGCAGTATTTT.

The chain combines TRBV6-4 with TRBJ1-2; a weak D match, TRBD1 (6 bases). Germline V gene lookup returns CDR1 MRHNA and CDR2 SNTAGT. This CDR3 is 16 amino acids long. The V end was cut by 4 bases, the J end by 4 bases, with 19 bases between. The CDR3 region has the DNA TGTGCCAGCAGTGCCCCTAATAGGGGGTTGAGCTATGGCTACACCTTC. It codes for CASSAPNRGLSYGYTF.

This rearrangement joins TRBV19 to TRBJ1-4; D not certain. V lost 10 bases and J lost 7, with 28 bases in between. This CDR3 is built from 17 residues. CDR1 and CDR2 (germline): LNHDA, SQIVND (reference sequence). CDR3 amino acids: CATSPSSRAVSSEKLFF. The CDR3 nucleotides read TGTGCCACCTCACCTTCATCGAGAGCGGTATCGAGTGAAAAACTGTTTTTT. Looking up the rest from reference TRBV19 and TRBJ1-4 gives the full variable domain: DGGITQSPKYLFRKEGQNVTLSCEQNLNHDAMYWYRQDPGQGLRLIYYSQIVNDFQKGDIAEGYSVSREKKESFPLTVTSAQKNPTAFYLCATSPSSRAVSSEKLFFGSGTQLSVL.

This chain joins TRBV3-1 (or the pseudogene TRBV3-2) and TRBJ2-2, with TRBD2 identical over 9 bases. V lost 2 bases and J lost 1; bases outside the gene matches: 2. Germline CDR1 and CDR2: LGHDT and YNNKEL (reference sequence). The CDR3 contains 16 residues. Here the CDR3 reads CASSQPRGGNTGELFF. In DNA, the CDR3 is TGTGCCAGCAGCCAACCGCGGGGGGGGAACACCGGGGAGCTGTTTTTT.

V and J are TRBV2 and TRBJ2-5; 14 bases line up with TRBD2. This CDR3 has 15 residues. CDR1 SNHLY and CDR2 FYNNEI come from the germline V gene. V shed 6 bases and J 5 bases; nucleotides not matched to a gene: 5. CDR3 protein: CASRTSGGAGETQYF. The CDR3 DNA follows: TGTGCCAGCAGGACTAGCGGGGGGGCCGGGGAGACCCAGTACTTC.

The V and J genes are TRBV19 and TRBJ2-7; 8 nucleotides agree with TRBD1. The V gene end was trimmed by 3 bases and the J gene end by 2 bases; junction bases not matched to a gene: 9. In germline, CDR1 is LNHDA, CDR2 SQIVND (reference sequence). This CDR3 is built from 16 residues. The CDR3, as DNA: TGTGCCAGTAGTATCCGACGGACAGGGTTTCCCTACGAGCAGTACTTC. It codes for CASSIRRTGFPYEQYF.

The V call is TRBV4-2, the J call TRBJ1-2, with a possible D match to TRBD1 (6 bases). CDR1 and CDR2 from the germline V gene are LGHNA and YNFKEQ. Trimming cost V 1 base and J 2 bases, with 8 bases left between them. The CDR3 is 14 residues long. CDR3 residues: CASSQGQDNYGYTF. CDR3 coding DNA: TGTGCCAGCAGCCAAGGACAGGACAACTATGGCTACACCTTC.

V gene TRBV5-1 combines with J gene TRBJ1-5, with 7 bases identical to TRBD1. The CDR3 extends over 15 amino acids. The J segment lost 5 bases and the V segment lost 0 bases, leaving 5 bases of the junction unmatched. Germline V gene lookup returns CDR1 SGHRS and CDR2 YFSETQ. CDR3 sequence reads: CASSLVEGAYQPQHF. CDR3 coding DNA: TGCGCCAGCAGCTTGGTAGAGGGGGCCTATCAGCCCCAGCATTTT.

The V call is TRBV30, the J call TRBJ1-1; no firm D call. V was clipped by 2 bases and J by 0 bases, with 10 bases between them. The V gene's germline CDR1 is GTSNPN and CDR2 SVGIG (reference sequence). CDR3 length: 14 amino acids. In DNA, the CDR3 is TGTGCCTGGAGTACACAGAATATGAACACTGAAGCTTTCTTT. Its protein is CAWSTQNMNTEAFF. The full variable domain, rest sourced from reference TRBV30 and TRBJ1-1, is SQTIHQWPATLVQPVGSPLSLECTVEGTSNPNLYWYRQAAGRGLQLLFYSVGIGQISSEVPQNLSASRPQDRQFILSSKKLLLSDSGFYLCAWSTQNMNTEAFFGQGTRLTVV.

V and J are TRBV3-1 (or the pseudogene TRBV3-2) and TRBJ2-4, with no clear D. The CDR3 contains 18 residues. The V and J ends lost 3 bases and 0 bases respectively, with 18 bases between them. From germline, CDR1 is LGHDT and CDR2 YNNKEL (reference sequence). The CDR3 bases are TGTGCCAGCAGCCATCTTCCCGTAAACACCCTAGCCAAAAACATTCAGTACTTC. This translates into CASSHLPVNTLAKNIQYF.

The chain has TRBV4-1 and TRBJ1-2; D uncertain. CDR3 size: 17 residues. Germline loops: CDR1 MGHRA, CDR2 YSYEKL. V dropped 4 bases and J dropped 0 bases, with 18 bases sitting between them. CDR3 residues: CASSLPRARGPNYGYTF. In DNA, the CDR3 is TGCGCCAGCAGCCTCCCGAGGGCCCGGGGTCCTAACTATGGCTACACCTTC.

The gene calls are TRBV6-6 and TRBJ1-2; weak D call: TRBD1 (6 bases). The CDR3 is made up of 12 amino acids. V lost 6 bases and J lost 8, with 13 bases in between. Germline V CDR1 and CDR2: MNHNY, SVGAGI (reference sequence). CDR3 coding DNA: TGTGCCAGCAGCCTACAGGGATTGGGCTACACCTTC. As protein: CASSLQGLGYTF.

The chain combines TRBV18 with TRBJ2-7, with TRBD2 matching over 11 bases. Germline CDR1 reads KGHSH; CDR2 reads LQKENI. V shed 3 bases and J 5 bases; nucleotides not matched to a gene: 6. This CDR3 is built from 15 residues. CDR3 sequence: CASSPSSGGLHEQYF. Written as DNA, the CDR3 is TGTGCCAGCTCACCGTCTAGCGGGGGGCTCCACGAGCAGTACTTC.

This CDR3 is CAWSLGDSGNTIYF. The CDR3 DNA follows: TGTGCCTGGAGTTTAGGGGACTCTGGAAACACCATATATTTT. This rearrangement joins TRBV30 to TRBJ1-3; tentatively, D is TRBD1 (5 bases). Germline V gene sequence: CDR1 GTSNPN, CDR2 SVGIG (reference sequence). Trimming took 2 bases from V and 0 from J, leaving 8 bases between them. The CDR3 sequence is 14 residues long.

This rearrangement joins TRBV9 to TRBJ2-3; 8 bases map to TRBD2. The J segment lost 4 bases and the V segment lost 3 bases, leaving 10 bases of the junction unmatched. Germline assignment: CDR1 SGDLS and CDR2 YYNGEE. The length of the CDR3 is 16 residues. The CDR3: CASSAAGLEHPDTQYF. The CDR3 bases are TGTGCCAGCAGCGCAGCGGGACTAGAACATCCAGATACGCAGTATTTT. The full variable domain, with the rest looked up from reference TRBV9 and TRBJ2-3, is DSGVTQTPKHLITATGQRVTLRCSPRSGDLSVYWYQQSLDQGLQFLIQYYNGEERAKGNILERFSAQQFPDLHSELNLSSLELGDSALYFCASSAAGLEHPDTQYFGPGTRLTVL.